This T cell receptor beta chain appears in the sequencing data of a study of cytomegalovirus exposure and HLA in healthy donors. 13 Jbeta primers and 60 Vbeta primers were used for the PCR. The table came from immunoSEQ multiplex PCR; TCRdb's copy has only in-frame clones and leaves some out. The table has 150,000 to 200,000 clones, 75% to 85% seen once. The CDR3 runs 13 residues. CDR1 and CDR2 (germline): MNHEY, SVGAGI. V was pared by 6 bases and J by 6 bases, with 5 bases of the junction left unmatched. Input material: PBMCs. The chain uses TRBV6-5 and TRBJ1-5, with TRBD1 identical over 7 bases. The receptor was derived from a man aged 18 to 30 in good health and CMV-seronegative. Here the CDR3 reads CASRDRRSQPQHF. For the CDR3, the DNA is TGTGCCAGCAGGGACAGGCGGTCTCAGCCCCAGCATTTT.